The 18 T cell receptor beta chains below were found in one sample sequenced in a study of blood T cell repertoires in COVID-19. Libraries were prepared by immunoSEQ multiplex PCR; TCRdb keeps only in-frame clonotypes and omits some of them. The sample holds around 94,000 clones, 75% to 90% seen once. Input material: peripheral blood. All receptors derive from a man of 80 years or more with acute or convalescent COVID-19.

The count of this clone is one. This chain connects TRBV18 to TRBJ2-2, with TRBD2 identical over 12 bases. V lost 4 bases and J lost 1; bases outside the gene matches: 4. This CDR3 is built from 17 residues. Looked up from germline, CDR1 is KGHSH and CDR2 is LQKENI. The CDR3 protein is CASSLGLAGLNTGELFF. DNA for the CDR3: TGTGCCAGCTCACTAGGACTAGCGGGATTGAACACCGGGGAGCTGTTTTTT.

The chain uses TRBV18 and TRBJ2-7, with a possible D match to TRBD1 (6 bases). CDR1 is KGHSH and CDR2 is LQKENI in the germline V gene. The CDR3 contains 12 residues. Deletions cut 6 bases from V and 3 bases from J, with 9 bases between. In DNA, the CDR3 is TGTGCCAGCTCGCAACAGGGCTACGAGCAGTACTTC. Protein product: CASSQQGYEQYF.

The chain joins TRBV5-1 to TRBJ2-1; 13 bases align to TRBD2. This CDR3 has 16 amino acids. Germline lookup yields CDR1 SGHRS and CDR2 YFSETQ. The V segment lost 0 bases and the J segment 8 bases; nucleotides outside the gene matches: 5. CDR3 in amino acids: CASSLEGLAGVDEQFF. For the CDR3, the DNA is TGCGCCAGCAGCTTGGAAGGACTAGCGGGAGTTGATGAGCAGTTCTTC.

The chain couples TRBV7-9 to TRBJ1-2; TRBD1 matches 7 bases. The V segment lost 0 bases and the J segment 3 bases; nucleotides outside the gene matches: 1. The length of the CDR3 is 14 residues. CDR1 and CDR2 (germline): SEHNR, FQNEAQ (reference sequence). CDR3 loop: CASSLAGQHYGYTF. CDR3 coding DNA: TGTGCCAGCAGCTTAGCGGGACAGCACTATGGCTACACCTTC.

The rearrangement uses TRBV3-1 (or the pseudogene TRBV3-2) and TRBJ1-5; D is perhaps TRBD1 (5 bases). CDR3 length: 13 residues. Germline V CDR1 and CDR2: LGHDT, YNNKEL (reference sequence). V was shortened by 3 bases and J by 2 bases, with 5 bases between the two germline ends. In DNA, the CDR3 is TGTGCCAGCAGCCAGGGGCGCAATCAGCCCCAGCATTTT. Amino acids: CASSQGRNQPQHF.

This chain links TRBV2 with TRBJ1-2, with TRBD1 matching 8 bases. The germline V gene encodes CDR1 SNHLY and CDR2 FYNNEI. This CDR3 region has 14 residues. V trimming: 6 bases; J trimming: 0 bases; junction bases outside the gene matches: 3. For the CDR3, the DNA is TGTGCCAGCAGCGGACAGGGTGCTAACTATGGCTACACCTTC. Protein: CASSGQGANYGYTF.

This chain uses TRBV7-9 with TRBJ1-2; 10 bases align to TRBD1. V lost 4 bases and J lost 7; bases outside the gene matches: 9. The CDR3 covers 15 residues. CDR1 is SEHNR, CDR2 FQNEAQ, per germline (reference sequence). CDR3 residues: CASSSRDRGFFGYTF. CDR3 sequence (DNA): TGTGCCAGCAGCTCCCGGGACAGGGGCTTTTTTGGCTACACCTTC.

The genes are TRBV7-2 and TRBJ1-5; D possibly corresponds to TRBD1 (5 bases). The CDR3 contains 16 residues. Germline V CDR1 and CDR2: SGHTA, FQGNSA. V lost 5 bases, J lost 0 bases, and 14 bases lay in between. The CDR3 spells CASSPRGGVSNQPQHF. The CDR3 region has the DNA TGTGCCAGCAGCCCACGGGGCGGGGTTAGCAATCAGCCCCAGCATTTT.

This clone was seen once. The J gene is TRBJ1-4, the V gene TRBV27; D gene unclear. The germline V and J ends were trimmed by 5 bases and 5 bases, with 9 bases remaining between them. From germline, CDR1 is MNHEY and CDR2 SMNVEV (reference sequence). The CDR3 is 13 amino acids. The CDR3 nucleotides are TGTGCCAGCAGTCCCGGGAAGAATGAAAAACTGTTTTTT. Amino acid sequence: CASSPGKNEKLFF. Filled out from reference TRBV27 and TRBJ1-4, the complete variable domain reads EAQVTQNPRYLITVTGKKLTVTCSQNMNHEYMSWYRQDPGLGLRQIYYSMNVEVTDKGDVPEGYKVSRKEKRNFPLILESPSPNQTSLYFCASSPGKNEKLFFGSGTQLSVL.

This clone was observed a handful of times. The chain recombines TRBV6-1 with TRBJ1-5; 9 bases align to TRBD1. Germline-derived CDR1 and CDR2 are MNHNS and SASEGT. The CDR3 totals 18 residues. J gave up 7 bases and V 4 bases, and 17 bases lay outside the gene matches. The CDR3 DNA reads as TGTGCCAGCAGTGCCTATCTTGGGGGACAGGGCTGGGGACAGCCCCAGCATTTT. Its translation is CASSAYLGGQGWGQPQHF.

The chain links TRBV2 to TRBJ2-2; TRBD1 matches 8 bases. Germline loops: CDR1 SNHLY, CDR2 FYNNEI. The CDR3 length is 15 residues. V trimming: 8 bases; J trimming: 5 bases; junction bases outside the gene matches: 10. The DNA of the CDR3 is TGTGCCAGCTGGACAGGGAGGTTAGGGACCGGGGAGCTGTTTTTT. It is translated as CASWTGRLGTGELFF.

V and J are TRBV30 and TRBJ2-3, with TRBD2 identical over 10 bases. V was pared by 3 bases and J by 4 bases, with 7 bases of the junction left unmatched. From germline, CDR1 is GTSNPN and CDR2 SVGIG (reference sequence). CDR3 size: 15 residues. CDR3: CAWSLLAGDSDTQYF. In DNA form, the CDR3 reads TGTGCCTGGAGCCTGCTAGCGGGAGATTCAGATACGCAGTATTTT.

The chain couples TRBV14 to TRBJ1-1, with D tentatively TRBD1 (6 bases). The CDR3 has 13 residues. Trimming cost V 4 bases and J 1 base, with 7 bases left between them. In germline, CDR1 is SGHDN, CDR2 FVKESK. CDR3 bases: TGTGCCAGCAGCCTACAGGGGAACACTGAAGCTTTCTTT. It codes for CASSLQGNTEAFF.

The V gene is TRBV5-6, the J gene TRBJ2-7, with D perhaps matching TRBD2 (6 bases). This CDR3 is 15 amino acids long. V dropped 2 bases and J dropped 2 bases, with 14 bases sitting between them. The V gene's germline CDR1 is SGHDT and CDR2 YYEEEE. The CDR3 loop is CASSFRDSRPYEQYF. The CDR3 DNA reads TGTGCCAGCAGCTTCCGGGACTCCCGCCCCTACGAGCAGTACTTC.

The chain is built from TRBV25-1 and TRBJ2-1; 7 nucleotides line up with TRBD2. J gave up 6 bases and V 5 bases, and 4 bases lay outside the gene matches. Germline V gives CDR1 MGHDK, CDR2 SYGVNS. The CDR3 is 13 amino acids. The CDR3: CASSSTSLNEQFF. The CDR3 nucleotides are TGTGCCAGCAGTTCGACTAGCCTCAATGAGCAGTTCTTC.

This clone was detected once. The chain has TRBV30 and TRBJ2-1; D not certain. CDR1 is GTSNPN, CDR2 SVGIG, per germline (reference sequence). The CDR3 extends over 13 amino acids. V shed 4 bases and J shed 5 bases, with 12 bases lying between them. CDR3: CAWKVRRNNEQFF. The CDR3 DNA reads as TGTGCCTGGAAGGTTAGGCGGAACAATGAGCAGTTCTTC. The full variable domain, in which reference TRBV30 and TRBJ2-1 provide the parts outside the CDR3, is SQTIHQWPATLVQPVGSPLSLECTVEGTSNPNLYWYRQAAGRGLQLLFYSVGIGQISSEVPQNLSASRPQDRQFILSSKKLLLSDSGFYLCAWKVRRNNEQFFGPGTRLTVL.

The CDR3 sequence is CASSVSGTQETQYF. CDR3 sequence (DNA): TGTGCCAGCAGCGTTAGCGGGACACAAGAGACCCAGTACTTC. The genes are TRBV5-4 and TRBJ2-5; TRBD2 matches 8 bases. CDR3 length equals 14 residues. Germline values: CDR1 SGHNT, CDR2 YYREEE (reference sequence). V trimming: 4 bases; J trimming: 2 bases; junction bases outside the gene matches: 4.

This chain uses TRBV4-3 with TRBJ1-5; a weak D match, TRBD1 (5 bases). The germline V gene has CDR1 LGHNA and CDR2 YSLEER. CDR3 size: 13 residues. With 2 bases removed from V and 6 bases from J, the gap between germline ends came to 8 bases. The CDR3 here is CASSQQRGQPQHF. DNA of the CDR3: TGCGCCAGCAGCCAACAAAGGGGTCAGCCCCAGCATTTT.